These 25 T cell receptor beta chains originate from one sample sequenced in a study of persistence of HIV-infected CD4 T cells. The stimulus was lysate of CMV-infected fibroblasts, around 10 ug/mL. Memory cells lacking CD40L and CD69 with high CD45RO were sorted. These receptors are not linked to any known antigen. This was the immunoSEQ version 4 assay in survey mode. The repertoire was sequenced with immunoSEQ multiplex PCR; TCRdb's copy has only in-frame clones and lacks some. This table has fewer than 35,000 clones, around 82% appearing once. The sample was CD4+ T cells sorted from PBMCs after roughly 18-hour stimulation, taken from a patient who received antiretroviral therapy. All receptors derive from an adult man with HIV who was CMV-seropositive.

This clone was seen a handful of times. CDR3 bases: TGTGCCAGTAGTTGGGGGCCTTATGTCGGGGAGCTGTTTTTT. Encoded protein: CASSWGPYVGELFF. The chain recombines TRBV19 with TRBJ2-2; the D gene is possibly TRBD1 (6 bases). This CDR3 has 14 amino acids. Germline values: CDR1 LNHDA, CDR2 SQIVND (reference sequence). The V end lost 5 bases, the J end lost 7 bases, and 14 bases lay between the germline ends.

This sequence joins TRBV7-2 and TRBJ2-7; D not resolved. CDR1 is SGHTA and CDR2 is FQGNSA in the germline V gene. The CDR3 totals 14 residues. V shed 3 bases and J shed 0 bases, with 9 bases lying between them. The CDR3 nucleotides are TGTGCCAGCAGCTTCAGTCGTCTCTCCTACGAGCAGTACTTC. Its protein is CASSFSRLSYEQYF.

This clone was detected only once. This sequence joins TRBV10-1 and TRBJ1-6; a possible D gene is TRBD1 (6 bases). The length of the CDR3 is 15 residues. Trimming took off 5 bases at V and 4 bases at J, with 12 bases between the two ends. Germline CDR1 and CDR2: WNHNN and SYGVQD (reference sequence). CDR3 amino acids: CASSTGLSYNSPLHF. For the CDR3, the DNA is TGCGCCAGCAGTACAGGGCTCTCTTATAATTCACCCCTCCACTTT.

The chain employs TRBV6-5 and TRBJ1-2; D is unclear. CDR1 and CDR2 from the germline V gene are MNHEY and SVGAGI. The V gene lost 5 bases and the J gene lost 5 bases, with 18 bases spanning the gap. This CDR3 has 15 amino acids. CDR3 region: CASSPRPLLVYGYTF. The DNA of the CDR3 is TGTGCCAGCAGTCCCAGACCCCTCCTCGTTTATGGCTACACCTTC.

The chain recombines TRBV10-3 with TRBJ1-3, with D perhaps TRBD1 (5 bases). V dropped 9 bases and J dropped 0 bases, with 12 bases sitting between them. Germline CDR1 reads ENHRY; CDR2 reads SYGVKD. The CDR3 totals 14 residues. DNA for the CDR3: TGTGCCATGAAACAGGACCTCTCTGGAAACACCATATATTTT. This codes for CAMKQDLSGNTIYF.

This clone showed up just once. CDR3 residues: CASSLTGGGYTF. The CDR3 DNA follows: TGTGCCAGCTCATTAACGGGGGGAGGCTACACCTTC. The genes are TRBV18 and TRBJ1-2; TRBD1 might be the D (5 bases). This CDR3 has 12 residues. V shed 5 bases and J shed 8 bases, with 12 bases lying between them. Germline loops: CDR1 KGHSH, CDR2 LQKENI.

The chain is built from TRBV6-5 and TRBJ2-7; TRBD1 aligns across 9 bases. Per the germline V gene, CDR1 is MNHEY and CDR2 is SVGAGI. The CDR3 sequence is 13 residues long. V shed 6 bases and J 12 bases; nucleotides not matched to a gene: 12. CDR3 loop: CASRTGQGRSTYF. In DNA form, the CDR3 reads TGTGCCAGCAGAACGGGACAGGGTCGAAGTACGTACTTC.

As to this clone: This specimen includes other DNA sequences encoding the same CDR3. The V call is TRBV18, the J call TRBJ2-5; no definite D call. The ends were cut back, 3 bases at V and 5 bases at J, with 4 bases in the middle. The germline CDR1 and CDR2 sequences are KGHSH and LQKENI. The CDR3 length is 11 residues. The CDR3 DNA is TGTGCCAGCTCACCGGGGGAGACCCAGTACTTC. Its translation: CASSPGETQYF.

This rearrangement joins TRBV6-6 to TRBJ1-5, with D possibly TRBD1 on 6 matching bases. V dropped 1 base and J dropped 1 base, with 11 bases sitting between them. Germline V gene lookup returns CDR1 MNHNY and CDR2 SVGAGI (reference sequence). CDR3 length equals 16 residues. CDR3 sequence: CASSYWGRLSNQPQHF. In DNA form, the CDR3 reads TGTGCCAGCAGTTACTGGGGGCGCTTGAGCAATCAGCCCCAGCATTTT.

The CDR3 reads CASSLMLSYEQYF. The CDR3 DNA sequence: TGTGCCAGCAGCTTGATGCTGTCCTACGAGCAGTACTTC. The chain is built from TRBV7-8 and TRBJ2-7; D remains unclear. The germline V gene encodes CDR1 SGHVS and CDR2 FQNEAQ. The ends were cut back, 3 bases at V and 1 base at J, with 7 bases in the middle. There are 13 residues in the CDR3.

The genes are TRBV11-3 and TRBJ2-2; D perhaps matches TRBD2 (6 bases). V was shortened by 5 bases and J by 2 bases, with 12 bases between the two germline ends. CDR3 size: 15 residues. Germline V gene sequence: CDR1 SGHNT, CDR2 YENEEA. CDR3 in DNA: TGTGCCAGCAGCAAACGGGGGATAAACACCGGGGAGCTGTTTTTT. As protein: CASSKRGINTGELFF.

V gene TRBV12-3 or TRBV12-4 combines with J gene TRBJ2-7; D is unresolved. The V end was cut by 6 bases, the J end by 4 bases, with 7 bases between. There are 11 residues in the CDR3. The CDR3 spells CASSLLYEQYF. DNA for the CDR3: TGTGCCAGCAGCTTATTATACGAGCAGTACTTC.

The DNA of the CDR3 is TGTGCCAGCAGCTTAGAGCAGGGGCCGAATCAGCCCCAGCATTTT. Amino acids: CASSLEQGPNQPQHF. This sequence joins TRBV7-9 and TRBJ1-5; D may be TRBD1 (6 bases). Germline V gene lookup returns CDR1 SEHNR and CDR2 FQNEAQ (reference sequence). The CDR3 sequence is 15 residues long. V was shortened by 1 base and J by 4 bases, with 11 bases between the two germline ends.

CDR3 protein: CASSSYLLRGRGGYTF. CDR3 in DNA: TGTGCCAGCAGCTCGTACCTACTCAGGGGGCGAGGCGGCTACACCTTC. The chain links TRBV7-9 to TRBJ1-2; 8 positions match TRBD1. This CDR3 spans 16 amino acids. Germline V gene lookup returns CDR1 SEHNR and CDR2 FQNEAQ (reference sequence). After removal of 4 bases from V and 8 bases from J, the junction contained 15 bases not matched to a gene.

This clone was seen just once. The rearrangement links TRBV15 to TRBJ2-7, with D tentatively TRBD2 (6 bases). Germline CDR1 LNHNV, CDR2 YYDKDF (reference sequence). The CDR3 covers 14 residues. V lost 0 bases to trimming and J lost 7 bases, with 13 bases between them. CDR3 nucleotide sequence: TGTGCCACCAGCAGAGAGACCGGGGGAGGAGAGCAGTACTTC. Translation: CATSRETGGGEQYF.

The chain links TRBV30 to TRBJ1-6, with D possibly matching TRBD1 (6 bases). The ends were cut back, 1 base at V and 14 bases at J, with 15 bases in the middle. CDR1 GTSNPN and CDR2 SVGIG come from the germline V gene (reference sequence). There are 13 residues in the CDR3. CDR3 in DNA: TGTGCCTGGAGTGCCTCCAGGGGAAAGACCCTCCACTTT. Its protein product is CAWSASRGKTLHF.

V gene TRBV29-1 combines with J gene TRBJ1-2; D gene unclear. The germline CDR1 and CDR2 sequences are SQVTM and ANQGSEA. CDR3 size: 14 residues. V lost 4 bases, J lost 1 base, and 13 bases lay in between. The CDR3 DNA follows: TGCAGCGTTGGTAGCGACACCCTTAACTATGGCTACACCTTC. Its translation is CSVGSDTLNYGYTF.

V gene TRBV24-1 combines with J gene TRBJ2-2; D not certain. Trimming pared 7 bases from V and 6 bases from J, leaving 14 bases between. CDR3 size: 14 residues. Germline V gives CDR1 KGHDR, CDR2 SFDVKD. CDR3 residues: CATSQTGWAGELFF. The CDR3 region has the DNA TGTGCCACCAGCCAAACGGGTTGGGCCGGGGAGCTGTTTTTT.

This clone has a handful of counts. The V gene is TRBV3-1 (or the pseudogene TRBV3-2), the J gene TRBJ1-1, with D unresolved. This CDR3 is built from 15 residues. The V end lost 1 base, the J end lost 0 bases, and 9 bases lay between the germline ends. Germline-derived CDR1 and CDR2 are LGHDT and YNNKEL (reference sequence). In DNA, the CDR3 is TGTGCCAGCAGCCAAGGAGCGAGTCTGAACACTGAAGCTTTCTTT. This sequence encodes CASSQGASLNTEAFF.

The chain recombines TRBV5-4 with TRBJ2-3; TRBD1 matches 7 bases. The CDR3 is 14 amino acids. After removal of 4 bases from V and 2 bases from J, the junction contained 4 bases not matched to a gene. Germline CDR1 reads SGHNT; CDR2 reads YYREEE (reference sequence). The DNA of the CDR3 is TGTGCCAGCAGCCAGGACAGGTACACAGATACGCAGTATTTT. It is translated as CASSQDRYTDTQYF.

This chain connects TRBV28 to TRBJ2-1; 9 nucleotides agree with TRBD2. Germline CDR1 reads MDHEN; CDR2 reads SYDVKM. V was pared by 11 bases and J by 6 bases, with 8 bases of the junction left unmatched. This CDR3 is built from 13 residues. CDR3 in amino acids: CAPPAGGGNEQFF. As DNA, the CDR3 is TGTGCCCCCCCAGCGGGGGGAGGCAATGAGCAGTTCTTC.

This chain joins TRBV10-2 and TRBJ1-2; D unresolved. Per germline, CDR1 WSHSY and CDR2 SAAADI. CDR3 length: 13 residues. The V and J ends lost 3 bases and 2 bases respectively, with 7 bases between them. CDR3 in DNA: TGCGCCAGCAGTGAAAAGAGAAACTATGGCTACACCTTC. It is translated as CASSEKRNYGYTF.

The genes are TRBV12-3 or TRBV12-4 and TRBJ1-1, with 7 bases fitting TRBD1. The V and J ends lost 5 bases and 1 base, in that order; junction bases with no gene match: 1. CDR3 length: 13 residues. CDR3 bases: TGTGCCAGCAGTCGGACAGGGAACACTGAAGCTTTCTTT. Protein product: CASSRTGNTEAFF.

This rearrangement joins TRBV7-9 to TRBJ1-1, with 10 bases that match TRBD1. CDR3 length: 16 residues. From germline, CDR1 is SEHNR and CDR2 FQNEAQ (reference sequence). Trimming took 2 bases from V and 0 from J; bases not matched to a gene: 3. The CDR3 sequence is CASSLWTGGLNTEAFF. The CDR3 DNA follows: TGTGCCAGCAGCTTATGGACAGGGGGGCTGAACACTGAAGCTTTCTTT. The full variable domain, rest sourced from reference TRBV7-9 and TRBJ1-1, is DTGVSQNPRHKITKRGQNVTFRCDPISEHNRLYWYRQTLGQGPEFLTYFQNEAQLEKSRLLSDRFSAERPKGSFSTLEIQRTEQGDSAMYLCASSLWTGGLNTEAFFGQGTRLTVV.

This rearrangement joins TRBV30 to TRBJ2-7, with 8 bases fitting TRBD1. The CDR3 spans 14 residues. CDR1 is GTSNPN and CDR2 is SVGIG in the germline V gene (reference sequence). V dropped 3 bases and J dropped 2; count of bases not matched to a gene: 6. As DNA, the CDR3 is TGTGCCTGGAGACCGGGACAGGCTCCCTACGAGCAGTACTTC. This translates into CAWRPGQAPYEQYF.